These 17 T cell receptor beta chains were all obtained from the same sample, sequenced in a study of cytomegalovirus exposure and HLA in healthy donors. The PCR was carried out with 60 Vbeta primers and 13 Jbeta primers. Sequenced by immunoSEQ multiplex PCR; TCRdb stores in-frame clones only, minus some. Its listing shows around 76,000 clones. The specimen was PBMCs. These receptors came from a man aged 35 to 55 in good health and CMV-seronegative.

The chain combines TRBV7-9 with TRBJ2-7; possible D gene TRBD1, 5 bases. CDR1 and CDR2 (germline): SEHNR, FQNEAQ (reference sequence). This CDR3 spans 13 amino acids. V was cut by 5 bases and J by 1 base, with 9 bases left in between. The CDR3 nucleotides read TGTGCCAGCAGCCCGACAGATTCCTACGAGCAGTACTTC. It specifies CASSPTDSYEQYF.

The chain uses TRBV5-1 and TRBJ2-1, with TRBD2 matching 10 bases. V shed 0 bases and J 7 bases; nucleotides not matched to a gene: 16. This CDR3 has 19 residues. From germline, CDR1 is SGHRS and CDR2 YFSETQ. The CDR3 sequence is CASSLGRGIAGGYGNEQFF. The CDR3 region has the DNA TGCGCCAGCAGCTTGGGTAGGGGGATAGCGGGAGGTTACGGTAATGAGCAGTTCTTC.

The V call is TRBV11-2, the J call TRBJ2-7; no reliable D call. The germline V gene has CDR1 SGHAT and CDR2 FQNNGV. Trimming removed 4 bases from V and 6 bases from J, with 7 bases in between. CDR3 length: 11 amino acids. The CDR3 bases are TGTGCCAGCAGCTCCTATCGCGAGCAGTACTTC. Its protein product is CASSSYREQYF.

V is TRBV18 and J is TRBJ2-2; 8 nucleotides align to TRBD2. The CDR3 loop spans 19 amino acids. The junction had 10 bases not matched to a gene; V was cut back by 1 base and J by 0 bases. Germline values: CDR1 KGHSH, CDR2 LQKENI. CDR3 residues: CASSPRSSGPFANTGELFF. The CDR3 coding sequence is TGTGCCAGCTCACCACGGTCTAGCGGGCCGTTCGCGAACACCGGGGAGCTGTTTTTT.

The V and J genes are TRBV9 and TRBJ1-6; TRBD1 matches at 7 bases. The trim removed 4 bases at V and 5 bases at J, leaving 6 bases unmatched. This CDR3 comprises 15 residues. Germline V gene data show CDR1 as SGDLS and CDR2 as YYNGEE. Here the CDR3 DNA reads TGTGCCAGCAGCCCGACAGGGAACCATAATTCACCCCTCCACTTT. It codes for CASSPTGNHNSPLHF.

The CDR3 DNA reads as TGTGCCAGCAGCTTAGTACAGGGGGGTTTGGGGAATGAGCAGTTCTTC. It is translated as CASSLVQGGLGNEQFF. J is TRBJ2-1 and V is TRBV7-9; 8 positions match TRBD1. The V segment lost 1 base and the J segment 7 bases; nucleotides outside the gene matches: 9. The CDR3 is made up of 16 amino acids. Germline V gene lookup returns CDR1 SEHNR and CDR2 FQNEAQ (reference sequence). The entire variable domain, with the rest obtained from reference TRBV7-9 and TRBJ2-1, is as follows: DTGVSQNPRHKITKRGQNVTFRCDPISEHNRLYWYRQTLGQGPEFLTYFQNEAQLEKSRLLSDRFSAERPKGSFSTLEIQRTEQGDSAMYLCASSLVQGGLGNEQFFGPGTRLTVL.

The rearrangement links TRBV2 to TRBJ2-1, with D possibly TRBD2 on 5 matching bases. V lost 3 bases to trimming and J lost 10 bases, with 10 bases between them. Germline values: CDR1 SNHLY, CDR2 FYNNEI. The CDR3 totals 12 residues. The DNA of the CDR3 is TGTGCCAGCAGTGAGACCGGGGTAGAGCAGTTCTTC. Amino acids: CASSETGVEQFF.

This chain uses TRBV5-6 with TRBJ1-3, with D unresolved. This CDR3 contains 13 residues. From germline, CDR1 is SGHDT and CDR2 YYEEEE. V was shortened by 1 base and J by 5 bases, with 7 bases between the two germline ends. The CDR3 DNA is TGTGCCAGCAGCTTGCGTAGAAGAAACACCATATATTTT. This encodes CASSLRRRNTIYF.

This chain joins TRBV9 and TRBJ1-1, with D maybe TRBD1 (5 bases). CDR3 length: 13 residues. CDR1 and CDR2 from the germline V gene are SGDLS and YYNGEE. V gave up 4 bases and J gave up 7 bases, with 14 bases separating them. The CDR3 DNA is TGTGCCAGCAGCCCGCGGACAAGGAGTGAAGCTTTCTTT. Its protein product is CASSPRTRSEAFF.

The CDR3 coding sequence is TGTGCCAGCAGGCTCCAGGGGGCCCGGAACACTGAAGCTTTCTTT. It is translated as CASRLQGARNTEAFF. The rearrangement uses TRBV27 and TRBJ1-1; TRBD1 agrees at 8 bases. Germline V CDR1 and CDR2: MNHEY, SMNVEV (reference sequence). The CDR3 loop spans 15 amino acids. J gave up 1 base and V 6 bases, and 7 bases lay outside the gene matches.

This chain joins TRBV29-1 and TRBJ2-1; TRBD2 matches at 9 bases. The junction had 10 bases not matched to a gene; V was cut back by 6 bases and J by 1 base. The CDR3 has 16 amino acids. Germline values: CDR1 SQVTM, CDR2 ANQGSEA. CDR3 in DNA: TGCAGCGTCGGGGGTTCTAGCGGGAAATCCTACAATGAGCAGTTCTTC. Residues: CSVGGSSGKSYNEQFF.

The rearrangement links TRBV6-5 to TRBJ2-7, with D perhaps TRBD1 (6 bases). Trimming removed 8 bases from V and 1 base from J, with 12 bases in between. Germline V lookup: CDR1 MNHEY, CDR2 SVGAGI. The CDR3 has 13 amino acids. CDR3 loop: CASWGRNSYEQYF. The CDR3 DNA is TGTGCCAGCTGGGGGCGGAATTCCTACGAGCAGTACTTC.

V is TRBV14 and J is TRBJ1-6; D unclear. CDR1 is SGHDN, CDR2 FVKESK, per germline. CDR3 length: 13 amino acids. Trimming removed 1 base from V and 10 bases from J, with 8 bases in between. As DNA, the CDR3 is TGTGCCAGCAGCCAAGCGGTGGGCTCACCCCTCCACTTT. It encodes CASSQAVGSPLHF.

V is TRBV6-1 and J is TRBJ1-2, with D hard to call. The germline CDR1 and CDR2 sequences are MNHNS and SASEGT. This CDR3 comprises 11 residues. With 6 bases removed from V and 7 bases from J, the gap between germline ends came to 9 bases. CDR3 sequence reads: CASRELFGYTF. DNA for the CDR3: TGTGCCAGCAGGGAATTATTTGGCTACACCTTC.

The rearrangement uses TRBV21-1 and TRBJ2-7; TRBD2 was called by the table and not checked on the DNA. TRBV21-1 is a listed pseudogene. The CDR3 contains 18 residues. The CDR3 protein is CASSPSERLATSSYEQYF. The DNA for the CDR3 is TGTGCCAGCAGCCCATCTGAGAGACTAGCGACGAGCTCCTACGAGCAGTACTTC.

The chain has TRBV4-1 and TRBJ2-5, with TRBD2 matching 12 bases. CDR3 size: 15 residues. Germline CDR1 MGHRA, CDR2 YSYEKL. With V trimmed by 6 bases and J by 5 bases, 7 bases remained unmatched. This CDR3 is CASRTSGGPRETQYF. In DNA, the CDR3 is TGCGCCAGCAGGACTAGCGGGGGACCCAGGGAGACCCAGTACTTC.

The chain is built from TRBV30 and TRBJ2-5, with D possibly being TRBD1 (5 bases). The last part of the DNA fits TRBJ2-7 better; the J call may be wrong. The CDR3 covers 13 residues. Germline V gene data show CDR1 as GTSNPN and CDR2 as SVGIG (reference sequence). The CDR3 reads CAWSPGRPYEQYF. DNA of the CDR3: TGTGCCTGGAGCCCAGGGCGGCCCTACGAGCAGTACTTC.